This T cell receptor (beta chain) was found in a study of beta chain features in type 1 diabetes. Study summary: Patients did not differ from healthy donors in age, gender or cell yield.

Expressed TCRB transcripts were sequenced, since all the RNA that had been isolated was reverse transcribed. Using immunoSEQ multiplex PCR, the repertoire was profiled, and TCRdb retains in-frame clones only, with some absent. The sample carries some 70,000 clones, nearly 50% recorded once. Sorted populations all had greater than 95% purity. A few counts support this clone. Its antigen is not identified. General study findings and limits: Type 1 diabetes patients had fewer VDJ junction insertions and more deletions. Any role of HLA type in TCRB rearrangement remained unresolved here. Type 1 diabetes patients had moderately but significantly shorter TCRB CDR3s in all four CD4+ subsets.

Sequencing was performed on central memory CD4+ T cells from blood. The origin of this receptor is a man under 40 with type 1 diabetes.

The CDR3 loop reads CAWTGPSTDTQYF. The CDR3, as DNA: TGTGCCTGGACAGGGCCTAGCACAGATACGCAGTATTTT. The gene calls are TRBV30 and TRBJ2-3; maybe TRBD1 (5 bases). V was pared by 4 bases and J by 0 bases, with 8 bases between. CDR1 GTSNPN and CDR2 SVGIG come from the germline V gene (reference sequence). This CDR3 spans 13 amino acids.